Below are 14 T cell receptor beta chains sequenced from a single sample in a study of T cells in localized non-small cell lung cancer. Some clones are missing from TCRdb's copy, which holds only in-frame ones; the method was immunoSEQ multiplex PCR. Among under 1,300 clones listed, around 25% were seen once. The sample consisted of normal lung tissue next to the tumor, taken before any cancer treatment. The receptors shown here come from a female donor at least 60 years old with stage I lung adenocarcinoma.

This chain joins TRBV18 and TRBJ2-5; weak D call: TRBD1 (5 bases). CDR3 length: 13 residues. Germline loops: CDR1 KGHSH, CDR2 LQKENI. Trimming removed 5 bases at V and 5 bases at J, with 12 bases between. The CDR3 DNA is TGTGCCAGCTCAACCAGGGATGAGGAGACCCAGTACTTC. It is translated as CASSTRDEETQYF.

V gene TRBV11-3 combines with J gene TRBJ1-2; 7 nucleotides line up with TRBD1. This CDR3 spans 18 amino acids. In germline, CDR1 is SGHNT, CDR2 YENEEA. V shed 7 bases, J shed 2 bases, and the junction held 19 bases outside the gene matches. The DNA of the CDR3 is TGTGCCAGCACCGATATCCGGACAGGACCCACGGGGAACTATGGCTACACCTTC. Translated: CASTDIRTGPTGNYGYTF. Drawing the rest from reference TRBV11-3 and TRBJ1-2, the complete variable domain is EAGVVQSPRYKIIEKKQPVAFWCNPISGHNTLYWYLQNLGQGPELLIRYENEEAVDDSQLPKDRFSAERLKGVDSTLKIQPAELGDSAVYLCASTDIRTGPTGNYGYTFGSGTRLTVV.

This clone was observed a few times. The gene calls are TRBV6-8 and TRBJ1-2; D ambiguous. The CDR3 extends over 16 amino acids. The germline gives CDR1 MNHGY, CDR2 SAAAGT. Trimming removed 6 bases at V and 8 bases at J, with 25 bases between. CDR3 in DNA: TGTGCCAGCAGCCTAGGACTCGCGGGCAGCTCTGGCGGCTACACCTTC. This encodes CASSLGLAGSSGGYTF.

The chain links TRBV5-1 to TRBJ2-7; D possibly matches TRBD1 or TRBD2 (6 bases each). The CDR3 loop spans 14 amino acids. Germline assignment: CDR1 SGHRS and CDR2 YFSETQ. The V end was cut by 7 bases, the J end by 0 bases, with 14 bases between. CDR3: CASAWGADSYEQYF. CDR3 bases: TGCGCCAGCGCGTGGGGGGCTGACTCCTACGAGCAGTACTTC.

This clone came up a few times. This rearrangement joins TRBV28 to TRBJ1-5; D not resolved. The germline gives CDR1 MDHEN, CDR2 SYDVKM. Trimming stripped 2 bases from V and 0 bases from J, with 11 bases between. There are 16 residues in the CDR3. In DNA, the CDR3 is TGTGCCAGCAGTTTACTACCTCCAGATAGCAATCAGCCCCAGCATTTT. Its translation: CASSLLPPDSNQPQHF.

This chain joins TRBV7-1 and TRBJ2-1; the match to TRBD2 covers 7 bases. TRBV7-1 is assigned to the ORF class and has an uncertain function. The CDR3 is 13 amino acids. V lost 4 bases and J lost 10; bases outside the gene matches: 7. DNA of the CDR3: TGTGCCAGCAGCTTAGCGCGGGAGTCAGAGCAGTTCTTC. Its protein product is CASSLARESEQFF.

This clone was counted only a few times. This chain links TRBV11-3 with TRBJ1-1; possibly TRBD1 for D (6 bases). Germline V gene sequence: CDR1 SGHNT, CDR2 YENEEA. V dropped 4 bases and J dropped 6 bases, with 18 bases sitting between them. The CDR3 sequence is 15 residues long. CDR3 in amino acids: CASSSAGASVPEAFF. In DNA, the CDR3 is TGTGCCAGCAGCTCCGCAGGGGCCTCGGTGCCTGAAGCTTTCTTT.

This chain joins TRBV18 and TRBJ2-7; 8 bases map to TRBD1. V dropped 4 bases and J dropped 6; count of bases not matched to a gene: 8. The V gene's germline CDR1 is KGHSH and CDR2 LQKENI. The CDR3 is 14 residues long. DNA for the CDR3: TGTGCCAGCTCACAGGGACAGGACCTGACCGAGCAGTACTTC. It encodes CASSQGQDLTEQYF.

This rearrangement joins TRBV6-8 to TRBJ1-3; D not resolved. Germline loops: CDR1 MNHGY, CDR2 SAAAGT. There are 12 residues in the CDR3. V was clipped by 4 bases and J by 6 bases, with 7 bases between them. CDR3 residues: CASSSKPNTIYF. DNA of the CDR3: TGTGCCAGCAGTTCCAAGCCAAACACCATATATTTT.

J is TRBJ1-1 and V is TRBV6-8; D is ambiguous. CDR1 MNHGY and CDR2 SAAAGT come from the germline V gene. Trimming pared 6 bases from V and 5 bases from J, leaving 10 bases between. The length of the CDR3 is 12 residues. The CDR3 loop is CASRSRGTEAFF. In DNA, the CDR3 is TGTGCCAGCAGGTCTCGAGGGACTGAAGCTTTCTTT.

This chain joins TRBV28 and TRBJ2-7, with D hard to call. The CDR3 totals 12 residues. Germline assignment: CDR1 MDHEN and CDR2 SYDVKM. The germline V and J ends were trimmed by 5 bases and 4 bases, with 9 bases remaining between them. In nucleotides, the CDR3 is TGTGCCAGCAGTCCCCCTTGGTACGAGCAGTACTTC. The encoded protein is CASSPPWYEQYF. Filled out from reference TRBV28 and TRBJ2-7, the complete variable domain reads DVKVTQSSRYLVKRTGEKVFLECVQDMDHENMFWYRQDPGLGLRLIYFSYDVKMKEKGDIPEGYSVSREKKERFSLILESASTNQTSMYLCASSPPWYEQYFGPGTRLTVT.

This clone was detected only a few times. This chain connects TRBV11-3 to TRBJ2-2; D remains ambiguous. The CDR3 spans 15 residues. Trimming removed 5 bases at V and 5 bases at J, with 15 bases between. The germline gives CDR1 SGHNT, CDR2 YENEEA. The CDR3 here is CASSPILWGTGELFF. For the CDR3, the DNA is TGTGCCAGCAGCCCTATCTTATGGGGTACCGGGGAGCTGTTTTTT. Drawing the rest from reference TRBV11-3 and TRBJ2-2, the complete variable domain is EAGVVQSPRYKIIEKKQPVAFWCNPISGHNTLYWYLQNLGQGPELLIRYENEEAVDDSQLPKDRFSAERLKGVDSTLKIQPAELGDSAVYLCASSPILWGTGELFFGEGSRLTVL.

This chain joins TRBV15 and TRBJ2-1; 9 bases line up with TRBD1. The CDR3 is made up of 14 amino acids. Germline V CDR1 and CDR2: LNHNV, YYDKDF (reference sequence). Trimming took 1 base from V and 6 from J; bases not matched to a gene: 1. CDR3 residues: CATSRAQGANEQFF. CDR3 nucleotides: TGTGCCACCAGCAGAGCACAGGGGGCCAATGAGCAGTTCTTC.

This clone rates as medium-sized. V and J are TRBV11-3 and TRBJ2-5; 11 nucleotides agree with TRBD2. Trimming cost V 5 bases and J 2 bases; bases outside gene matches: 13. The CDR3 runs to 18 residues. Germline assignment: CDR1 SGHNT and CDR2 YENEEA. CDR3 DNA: TGTGCCAGCAGCCCCTATGTCGGTATAGCGGGGGGGCAAGAGACCCAGTACTTC. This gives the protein CASSPYVGIAGGQETQYF.